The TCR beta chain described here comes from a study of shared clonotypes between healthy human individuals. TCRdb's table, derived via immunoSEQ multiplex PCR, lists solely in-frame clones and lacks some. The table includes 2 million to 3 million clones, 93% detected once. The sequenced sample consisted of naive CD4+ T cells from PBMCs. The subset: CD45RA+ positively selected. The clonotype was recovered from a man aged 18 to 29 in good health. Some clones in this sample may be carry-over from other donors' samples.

The CDR3 spells CASSAGLAGVSEQFF. The CDR3 DNA reads as TGTGCCAGCAGCGCCGGACTAGCGGGAGTTAGTGAGCAGTTCTTC. The rearrangement joins TRBV11-1 to TRBJ2-1; 13 bases map to TRBD2. The CDR3 loop spans 15 amino acids. Germline V gene data show CDR1 as SGHAT and CDR2 as FQDESV (reference sequence). Trimming at V came to 5 bases and at J to 9 bases, leaving 7 bases not matched to a gene.